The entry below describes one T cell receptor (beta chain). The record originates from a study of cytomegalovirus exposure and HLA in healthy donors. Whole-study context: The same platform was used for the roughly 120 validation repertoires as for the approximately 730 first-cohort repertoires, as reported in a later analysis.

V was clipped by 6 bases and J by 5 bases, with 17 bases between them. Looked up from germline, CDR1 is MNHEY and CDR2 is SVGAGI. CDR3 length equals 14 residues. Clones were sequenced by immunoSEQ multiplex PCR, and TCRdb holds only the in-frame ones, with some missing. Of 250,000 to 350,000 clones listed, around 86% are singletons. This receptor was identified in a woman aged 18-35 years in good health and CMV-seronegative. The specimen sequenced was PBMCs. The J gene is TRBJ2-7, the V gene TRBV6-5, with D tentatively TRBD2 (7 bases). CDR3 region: CASRKGGRWHEQYF. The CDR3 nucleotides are TGTGCCAGCAGAAAGGGGGGGCGTTGGCACGAGCAGTACTTC.